Listed below are T cell receptor beta chains from one sample, sequenced in a study of molecular identifiers for immune sequencing clone quantification. Using its own MiXCR run on the PCR reads, TCRdb lists one record per CDR3 protein. Among some 89,000 distinct CDR3 sequences listed, 20% to 25% were seen once. Sequencing input: naive CD8+ T cells from blood, with Jurkat cell RNA spiked in. These TCRs come from a human donor in good health. Some libraries in this study had Jurkat cell RNA spiked in. Each CDR3 is given with its conserved first and last residue. The D gene is left open where the match is weak. Clone size is not always given. Where it is, it says once, few, many or a class for expanded clones.

CDR3 length	V gene	D gene	clone size	J gene	CDR3 protein	CDR3 DNA
16	TRBV9	-	many	TRBJ2-7	CASSMRSDRPIDEQYF	TGTGCCAGCAGCATGCGATCCGACAGGCCCATAGACGAGCAGTACTTC
16	TRBV3-1	TRBD1	many	TRBJ2-3	CASSQLGQGSTDTQYF	TGTGCCAGCAGCCAACTGGGACAGGGTAGCACAGATACGCAGTATTTT
14	TRBV5-6	TRBD2	few	TRBJ2-2	CASSPGGITGELFF	TGTGCCAGCAGCCCGGGGGGTATCACCGGGGAGCTGTTTTTT
17	TRBV5-1	-	few	TRBJ2-5	CASSLVAGTLLQETQYF	TGCGCCAGCAGCTTGGTGGCAGGAACCTTACTCCAAGAGACCCAGTACTTC
13	TRBV7-9	TRBD2	-	TRBJ2-1	CASRPGLAIEQFF	TGTGCCAGCAGACCTGGACTAGCGATTGAGCAGTTCTTC
15	TRBV7-2	-	many	TRBJ1-4	CASSHPGERNEKLFF	TGTGCCAGCAGCCATCCCGGGGAAAGGAATGAAAAACTGTTTTTT
13	TRBV24-1	-	many	TRBJ2-3	CATAGHNTDTQYF	TGTGCCACCGCGGGACACAACACAGATACGCAGTATTTT
15	TRBV6-2/TRBV6-3	TRBD1	many	TRBJ1-1	CASGRTGTRGTEAFF	TGTGCCAGCGGACGGACAGGAACCCGGGGCACTGAAGCTTTCTTT
11	TRBV5-8	-	-	TRBJ2-1	CASSDDLEQFF	TGTGCCAGCAGCGACGACCTGGAGCAGTTCTTC
15	TRBV7-3	-	few	TRBJ2-3	CASSLRGAHTDTQYF	TGTGCCAGCAGCTTAAGGGGAGCCCACACAGATACGCAGTATTTT
16	TRBV12-5	-	many	TRBJ2-3	CASGLAAGARTDTQYF	TGTGCTAGTGGTTTGGCCGCGGGGGCCCGCACAGATACGCAGTATTTT
18	TRBV5-1	-	-	TRBJ2-5	CASSLFPQTGTDQETQYF	TGCGCCAGCAGCTTGTTCCCCCAAACCGGGACCGATCAAGAGACCCAGTACTTC
15	TRBV5-5	-	few	TRBJ2-1	CASWPLPGGWDEQFF	TGTGCCAGCTGGCCCCTCCCAGGGGGGTGGGATGAGCAGTTCTTC
11	TRBV13	-	few	TRBJ2-2	CASAHTGELFF	TGTGCCAGTGCGCACACCGGGGAGCTGTTTTTT
14	TRBV27	-	-	TRBJ2-2	CASKWEENWGELFF	TGTGCCAGTAAATGGGAGGAAAACTGGGGGGAGCTGTTTTTT
15	TRBV4-1	-	-	TRBJ1-3	CASSQDLGVGNTIYF	TGCGCCAGCAGCCAAGATCTGGGTGTTGGAAACACCATATATTTT
15	TRBV6-1	TRBD1	few	TRBJ1-5	CASRVRRQGDQPQHF	TGTGCCAGCAGGGTACGGCGACAGGGAGATCAGCCCCAGCATTTT
13	TRBV20-1	TRBD1	many	TRBJ2-7	CSARDDRDYEQYF	TGCAGTGCTAGAGATGACAGGGACTACGAGCAGTACTTC
16	TRBV6-1	-	-	TRBJ2-3	CASSEGTIASTDTQYF	TGTGCCAGCAGTGAAGGTACCATAGCTTCCACAGATACGCAGTATTTT
13	TRBV30	-	many	TRBJ2-7	CASNRALSYEQYF	TGTGCCTCCAACAGGGCCCTCTCCTACGAGCAGTACTTC
13	TRBV30	-	many	TRBJ2-7	CAWSEGSSYEQYF	TGTGCCTGGAGTGAAGGAAGTTCCTACGAGCAGTACTTC
19	TRBV5-1	TRBD2	few	TRBJ2-7	CASSLPGLAGGVSSYEQYF	TGCGCCAGCAGCCTACCGGGACTAGCGGGAGGGGTCAGCTCCTACGAGCAGTACTTC
15	TRBV7-9	-	many	TRBJ1-4	CASSGGGIVNEKLFF	TGTGCCAGCAGCGGAGGGGGGATTGTCAATGAAAAACTGTTTTTT
13	TRBV19	-	many	TRBJ1-5	CASSPGDNQPQHF	TGTGCCAGTAGTCCAGGGGACAATCAGCCCCAGCATTTT
14	TRBV6-6	-	few	TRBJ1-5	CASSLDDVNQPQHF	TGTGCCAGCAGCTTGGACGATGTCAATCAGCCCCAGCATTTT
17	TRBV5-6	TRBD1	many	TRBJ1-1	CASSYRQGAYDSTEAFF	TGTGCCAGCAGCTACCGACAGGGGGCTTATGATAGCACTGAAGCTTTCTTT
14	TRBV7-9	-	once	TRBJ2-5	CASSFGTSQETQYF	TGTGCCAGCAGCTTTGGGACATCTCAAGAGACCCAGTACTTC
14	TRBV19	-	-	TRBJ2-2	CASSTGRDTGELFF	TGTGCCAGTAGTACCGGACGGGACACCGGGGAGCTGTTTTTT
14	TRBV7-2	-	many	TRBJ2-1	CASSLLGTGNEQFF	TGTGCCAGCAGCTTACTCGGGACTGGAAATGAGCAGTTCTTC
14	TRBV9	-	few	TRBJ2-3	CASSVGVATDTQYF	TGTGCCAGCAGCGTAGGGGTGGCCACAGATACGCAGTATTTT
13	TRBV4-3	-	many	TRBJ1-5	CASSQEGDQPQHF	TGCGCCAGCAGCCAAGAGGGGGATCAGCCCCAGCATTTT
18	TRBV3-1	TRBD2	many	TRBJ2-2	CASSQYRGTAGVGGELFF	TGTGCCAGCAGCCAGTACCGGGGTACAGCGGGAGTCGGCGGGGAGCTGTTTTTT
13	TRBV6-1	-	-	TRBJ2-7	CASSEGVTYEQYF	TGTGCCAGCAGTGAAGGGGTTACCTACGAGCAGTACTTC
14	TRBV6-5	TRBD1	-	TRBJ1-1	CASRPTGFNTEAFF	TGTGCCAGCAGACCGACAGGGTTTAACACTGAAGCTTTCTTT
16	TRBV27	-	many	TRBJ2-3	CASSLSKDGSTDTQYF	TGTGCCAGCAGTTTATCCAAGGACGGTAGCACAGATACGCAGTATTTT
16	TRBV7-3	TRBD2	many	TRBJ2-3	CASSSPTSESTDTQYF	TGTGCCAGCAGCTCCCCGACTAGCGAGAGCACAGATACGCAGTATTTT
15	TRBV9	TRBD2	-	TRBJ2-2	CASSPWTSWTGELFF	TGTGCCAGCAGCCCATGGACTAGCTGGACCGGGGAGCTGTTTTTT